This passage covers 25 T cell receptor beta chains from one sample sequenced in a study of T cell responses to AZD1222 COVID-19 vaccine. Here immunoSEQ multiplex PCR was the method, and the copy in TCRdb shows in-frame clones only, minus some. The table shows roughly 200,000 clones, with roughly 91% occurring only once. This specimen consisted of peripheral blood, obtained 28 days after the second dose of the MenACWY control vaccine. The receptors here all came from an adult who received the MenACWY meningococcal vaccine as a control.

Notes on this clone: The junction departs from the called germline gene at one end, perhaps through a read error. This chain connects TRBV27 to TRBJ1-1, with no clear D. The CDR3 sequence is 14 residues long. Germline V gene sequence: CDR1 MNHEY, CDR2 SMNVEV (reference sequence). The CDR3 bases are TGTGCCACCAGTGAGGGCAACAGGAACACTGAAGCTTTCTTT. As protein: CATSEGNRNTEAFF.

This clone occurred once. Additional DNA sequences in this sample encode the identical CDR3. The chain combines TRBV15 with TRBJ1-5, with a tentative D call TRBD1 (5 bases). CDR1 and CDR2 (germline): LNHNV, YYDKDF (reference sequence). V was shortened by 1 base and J by 1 base, with 8 bases between the two germline ends. The CDR3 totals 15 residues. CDR3 coding DNA: TGTGCCACCAGCAGAGGGAGGGACAGCAATCAGCCCCAGCATTTT. Translating gives CATSRGRDSNQPQHF.

V usage is TRBV3-1 (or the pseudogene TRBV3-2) and J usage is TRBJ2-7; D is unclear. CDR3 size: 15 residues. From germline, CDR1 is LGHDT and CDR2 YNNKEL (reference sequence). V was pared by 5 bases and J by 2 bases, with 16 bases between. The CDR3 region is CASSEPGGYAYEQYF. CDR3 bases: TGTGCCAGCAGCGAACCTGGCGGCTACGCCTACGAGCAGTACTTC.

The chain uses TRBV18 and TRBJ2-2; D is perhaps TRBD1 or TRBD2 (5 bases each). Germline V gives CDR1 KGHSH, CDR2 LQKENI. The CDR3 loop spans 15 amino acids. The V gene lost 6 bases and the J gene lost 2 bases, with 13 bases spanning the gap. The CDR3, as DNA: TGTGCCAGCTCGGGGACGGAATTAAACACCGGGGAGCTGTTTTTT. Amino acids: CASSGTELNTGELFF.

The chain uses TRBV6-2 or TRBV6-3 and TRBJ1-5; a weak D match, TRBD1 (6 bases). This CDR3 contains 15 residues. Trimming left V 4 bases short and J 3 bases short, with 13 bases between. Looked up from germline, CDR1 is MNHEY and CDR2 is SVGEGT. The CDR3 region has the DNA TGTGCCAGCAGTTTTTCTGGACAGCCCAATCAGCCCCAGCATTTT. It encodes CASSFSGQPNQPQHF.

This sequence joins TRBV7-8 and TRBJ1-2; D perhaps matches TRBD1 (5 bases). Germline CDR1 SGHVS, CDR2 FQNEAQ. This CDR3 comprises 14 residues. Between the trimmed V and J ends, which lost 6 bases and 8 bases, there was a span of 19 bases. The CDR3 region is CASSDGHPRGGYTF. The CDR3 nucleotides are TGTGCCAGCAGTGACGGACATCCAAGGGGCGGCTACACCTTC.

The J gene is TRBJ2-3, the V gene TRBV18, with unresolved D. The CDR3 covers 11 residues. The V and J ends lost 2 bases and 6 bases respectively, with 3 bases between them. Germline CDR1 reads KGHSH; CDR2 reads LQKENI. CDR3: CASSPADTQYF. The CDR3, as DNA: TGTGCCAGCTCACCAGCGGATACGCAGTATTTT.

This chain links TRBV7-2 with TRBJ2-1, with 14 bases matching TRBD2. CDR3 length: 16 residues. Trimming at V came to 7 bases and at J to 7 bases, leaving 9 bases not matched to a gene. The germline CDR1 and CDR2 sequences are SGHTA and FQGNSA. DNA for the CDR3: TGTGCCAGCACCCCGCCGGGACTAGCGGGGGTAAATGAGCAGTTCTTC. Protein product: CASTPPGLAGVNEQFF. The full variable domain, its missing parts supplied by reference TRBV7-2 and TRBJ2-1, is GAGVSQSPSNKVTEKGKDVELRCDPISGHTALYWYRQSLGQGLEFLIYFQGNSAPDKSGLPSDRFSAERTGGSVSTLTIQRTQQEDSAVYLCASTPPGLAGVNEQFFGPGTRLTVL.

The chain joins TRBV6-5 to TRBJ2-5; D may be TRBD1 (5 bases). Looked up from germline, CDR1 is MNHEY and CDR2 is SVGAGI. There are 16 residues in the CDR3. V lost 0 bases to trimming and J lost 2 bases, with 13 bases between them. The CDR3 reads CASSYSSLRVQETQYF. The CDR3 region has the DNA TGTGCCAGCAGTTACTCCTCCCTCAGGGTGCAAGAGACCCAGTACTTC.

The rearrangement uses TRBV5-4 and TRBJ1-2, with D uncertain. This CDR3 has 12 amino acids. With 0 bases removed from V and 8 bases from J, the gap between germline ends came to 8 bases. Germline lookup yields CDR1 SGHNT and CDR2 YYREEE (reference sequence). The CDR3 sequence: CASSLGHQGYTF. As DNA, the CDR3 is TGTGCCAGCAGCTTGGGACATCAGGGCTACACCTTC.

The chain is built from TRBV7-6 and TRBJ1-1; possible D gene TRBD1, 5 bases. Trimming removed 4 bases at V and 2 bases at J, with 17 bases between. This CDR3 is 16 amino acids long. CDR1 is SGHVS and CDR2 is FNYEAQ in the germline V gene. The CDR3 DNA reads TGTGCCAGCAGCTCCCAAAGCGCAGGGATAAACACTGAAGCTTTCTTT. Amino acid sequence: CASSSQSAGINTEAFF. The whole variable domain, remainder taken from reference TRBV7-6 and TRBJ1-1, is GAGVSQSPRYKVTKRGQDVALRCDPISGHVSLYWYRQALGQGPEFLTYFNYEAQQDKSGLPNDRFSAERPEGSISTLTIQRTEQRDSAMYRCASSSQSAGINTEAFFGQGTRLTVV.

The gene calls are TRBV6-5 and TRBJ1-2, with D perhaps matching TRBD1 (5 bases). The CDR3 extends over 13 amino acids. Germline-derived CDR1 and CDR2 are MNHEY and SVGAGI. The ends were cut back, 6 bases at V and 6 bases at J, with 14 bases in the middle. The CDR3 spells CASRAQGLHGYTF. The CDR3, as DNA: TGTGCCAGCAGAGCTCAGGGTCTGCATGGCTACACCTTC.

This sequence joins TRBV24-1 and TRBJ2-7; 7 bases are a match to TRBD2. This CDR3 comprises 14 residues. Germline V gives CDR1 KGHDR, CDR2 SFDVKD. V was clipped by 5 bases and J by 5 bases; unmatched bases: 8. DNA for the CDR3: TGTGCCACCAGTGCCCTGGGGGGGAAAAACGAGCAGTACTTC. Its protein product is CATSALGGKNEQYF.

CDR3 residues: CASSLFEGARGNTIYF. CDR3 nucleotides: TGTGCCAGCAGCTTGTTTGAGGGGGCGCGAGGAAACACCATATATTTT. The rearrangement joins TRBV5-6 to TRBJ1-3; TRBD1 aligns across 7 bases. The CDR3 has 16 residues. With 1 base clipped from V and 4 bases from J, the junction kept 8 bases outside the gene matches. CDR1 is SGHDT, CDR2 YYEEEE, per germline.

This chain links TRBV5-6 with TRBJ2-5; no reliable D call. The CDR3 consists of 14 residues. Deletions cut 0 bases from V and 0 bases from J, with 6 bases between. Germline V lookup: CDR1 SGHDT, CDR2 YYEEEE. In DNA form, the CDR3 reads TGTGCCAGCAGCTTGGTACTGTACCAAGAGACCCAGTACTTC. Protein: CASSLVLYQETQYF.

V and J are TRBV7-6 and TRBJ2-7, with unresolved D. Trimming removed 2 bases from V and 2 bases from J, with 16 bases in between. The CDR3 length is 16 residues. CDR1 and CDR2 from the germline V gene are SGHVS and FNYEAQ. This CDR3 reads CASSLLSGSTPYEQYF. DNA for the CDR3: TGTGCCAGCAGCTTACTAAGTGGATCGACTCCCTACGAGCAGTACTTC. The variable domain in full, with the rest retrieved from reference TRBV7-6 and TRBJ2-7, is GAGVSQSPRYKVTKRGQDVALRCDPISGHVSLYWYRQALGQGPEFLTYFNYEAQQDKSGLPNDRFSAERPEGSISTLTIQRTEQRDSAMYRCASSLLSGSTPYEQYFGPGTRLTVT.

The rearrangement uses TRBV3-1 (or the pseudogene TRBV3-2) and TRBJ2-1, with 12 bases aligning to TRBD2. The length of the CDR3 is 17 residues. V was clipped by 2 bases and J by 9 bases; unmatched bases: 11. Germline V gene data show CDR1 as LGHDT and CDR2 as YNNKEL (reference sequence). The CDR3 loop is CASSQIGASGGAGEQFF. Here the CDR3 DNA reads TGTGCCAGCAGCCAAATCGGGGCTAGCGGGGGGGCAGGTGAGCAGTTCTTC.

This chain uses TRBV27 with TRBJ1-2; D may be TRBD1 (5 bases). Germline-derived CDR1 and CDR2 are MNHEY and SMNVEV (reference sequence). The CDR3 is 14 residues long. Trimming removed 6 bases at V and 4 bases at J, with 15 bases between. DNA of the CDR3: TGTGCCAGCAGCGAGGCTATGGGGGGCTATGGCTACACCTTC. It translates to CASSEAMGGYGYTF.

The chain is built from TRBV11-2 and TRBJ1-1; the D gene is possibly TRBD1 (6 bases). This CDR3 is built from 14 residues. The ends were cut back, 1 base at V and 4 bases at J, with 10 bases in the middle. From germline, CDR1 is SGHAT and CDR2 FQNNGV. CDR3 DNA: TGTGCCAGCAGCTTAGTAGGGGGGGGCACTGAAGCTTTCTTT. Protein product: CASSLVGGGTEAFF.

The chain employs TRBV4-1 and TRBJ1-1, with D hard to call. The CDR3 is 14 residues long. From germline, CDR1 is MGHRA and CDR2 YSYEKL. With 6 bases removed from V and 4 bases from J, the gap between germline ends came to 15 bases. CDR3 nucleotides: TGCGCCAGCAGGATTGCTGTGGCGGGCACTGAAGCTTTCTTT. Translated, it gives CASRIAVAGTEAFF.

In DNA form, the CDR3 reads TGTGCCAGCAGCCGCCGTTCGGCCCCTGAGCAGTTCTTC. Translated, it gives CASSRRSAPEQFF. The rearrangement links TRBV3-1 (or the pseudogene TRBV3-2) to TRBJ2-1; no clear D. With 4 bases removed from V and 9 bases from J, the gap between germline ends came to 13 bases. This CDR3 is built from 13 residues. Germline CDR1 reads LGHDT; CDR2 reads YNNKEL (reference sequence).

This clone came up once. The chain uses TRBV18 and TRBJ2-7; D remains ambiguous. V dropped 3 bases and J dropped 5 bases, with 17 bases sitting between them. The CDR3 length is 15 residues. Germline V gives CDR1 KGHSH, CDR2 LQKENI. In nucleotides, the CDR3 is TGTGCCAGCTCACCGCGGACGGCCTCTGGGAACGAGCAGTACTTC. Protein: CASSPRTASGNEQYF.

V usage is TRBV7-2 and J usage is TRBJ1-6; D is ambiguous. V was pared by 3 bases and J by 7 bases, with 13 bases between. The CDR3 contains 15 residues. Germline CDR1 and CDR2: SGHTA and FQGNSA. Written as DNA, the CDR3 is TGTGCCAGCAGCTTGGGCGGGGTCAGAAATTCACCCCTCCACTTT. Its protein is CASSLGGVRNSPLHF.

The J gene is TRBJ1-2, the V gene TRBV6-2 or TRBV6-3; TRBD1 agrees at 8 bases. The length of the CDR3 is 14 residues. The J segment lost 8 bases and the V segment lost 2 bases, leaving 7 bases of the junction unmatched. Per germline, CDR1 MNHEY and CDR2 SVGEGT. CDR3 loop: CASSYAQGARGYTF. The CDR3 region has the DNA TGTGCCAGCAGTTACGCGCAGGGGGCGAGAGGCTACACCTTC.

The genes are TRBV7-2 and TRBJ2-2, with no clear D. Germline V gene sequence: CDR1 SGHTA, CDR2 FQGNSA. V dropped 0 bases and J dropped 7 bases, with 9 bases sitting between them. The length of the CDR3 is 14 residues. The CDR3 loop reads CASSLAGDDGELFF. The CDR3 DNA reads as TGTGCCAGCAGCTTAGCCGGCGACGACGGGGAGCTGTTTTTT.